A single sample is the source of the 6 T cell receptor beta chains below, sequenced in a study of radiotherapy plus CTLA-4 blockade in lung cancer. Libraries were prepared by immunoSEQ multiplex PCR; TCRdb keeps only in-frame clonotypes and omits some of them. The table includes about 35,000 clones, 75% to 90% detected once. The sequenced sample was peripheral blood, obtained from a patient treated with radiotherapy plus ipilimumab. The receptors shown here come from a human donor with non-small cell lung cancer who had stable disease on radiotherapy plus ipilimumab.

J is TRBJ1-5 and V is TRBV6-1; D uncertain. The CDR3 loop spans 14 amino acids. The V end lost 6 bases, the J end lost 1 base, and 10 bases lay between the germline ends. Germline lookup yields CDR1 MNHNS and CDR2 SASEGT. CDR3 nucleotides: TGTGCCAGCAGCTGGCCCGGGAGCAATCAGCCCCAGCATTTT. Protein product: CASSWPGSNQPQHF.

In DNA, the CDR3 is TGTGCCAGCAGTTCAGGCGGGCCGAACACTGAAGCTTTCTTT. Translated, it gives CASSSGGPNTEAFF. The rearrangement links TRBV28 to TRBJ1-1; D is ambiguous. The germline V and J ends were trimmed by 4 bases and 1 base, with 10 bases remaining between them. This CDR3 spans 14 amino acids. In germline, CDR1 is MDHEN, CDR2 SYDVKM.

The rearrangement uses TRBV9 and TRBJ2-7, with TRBD1 matching 10 bases. V gave up 2 bases and J gave up 2 bases; unmatched junction bases: 1. Germline lookup yields CDR1 SGDLS and CDR2 YYNGEE. The CDR3 has 14 residues. This chain's CDR3 is CASSVGQGPYEQYF. CDR3 DNA: TGTGCCAGCAGCGTGGGACAGGGGCCCTACGAGCAGTACTTC.

The gene calls are TRBV28 and TRBJ2-7, with TRBD1 identical over 8 bases. Germline lookup yields CDR1 MDHEN and CDR2 SYDVKM. V shed 3 bases and J 4 bases; nucleotides not matched to a gene: 8. There are 15 residues in the CDR3. The CDR3 DNA follows: TGTGCCAGCAGTTTCGTCCAGGGGGCGCGGTACGAGCAGTACTTC. Its translation: CASSFVQGARYEQYF.

The V gene is TRBV4-1, the J gene TRBJ2-4, with a weak D call TRBD2 (6 bases). The CDR3 totals 15 residues. Germline CDR1 and CDR2: MGHRA and YSYEKL. The V gene lost 0 bases and the J gene lost 3 bases, with 9 bases spanning the gap. The CDR3 sequence is CASSQDGGGKNIQYF. DNA of the CDR3: TGCGCCAGCAGCCAAGATGGGGGAGGCAAAAACATTCAGTACTTC.

The chain combines TRBV29-1 with TRBJ2-1, with a possible D match to TRBD2 (5 bases). The V and J ends lost 4 bases and 14 bases respectively, with 12 bases between them. Germline values: CDR1 SQVTM, CDR2 ANQGSEA. CDR3 length equals 10 residues. Here the CDR3 reads CSVGERNKFF. CDR3 DNA sequence: TGCAGCGTTGGGGAGCGGAATAAGTTCTTC.